This TCR beta chain was recovered during a study of T cell responses to AZD1222 COVID-19 vaccine. Findings and caveats of the study: Clonal diversity was possibly underestimated; the donors were predominantly white British and more often female.

Data came from immunoSEQ multiplex PCR; TCRdb stores just in-frame clones and leaves some out. This table has some 190,000 clones, about nine tenths appearing once. Trimming removed 3 bases from V and 9 bases from J; junction bases left unmatched: 5. Per the germline V gene, CDR1 is DFQATT and CDR2 is SNEGSKA (reference sequence). This CDR3 comprises 12 residues. On this clone: The antigen is not known.

The V call is TRBV20-1, the J call TRBJ2-3; 8 positions match TRBD2. The starting material was peripheral blood, obtained 28 days after the second AZD1222 dose. The source is an adult who received the AZD1222 COVID-19 vaccine. The CDR3: CSASSSSGTQYF. CDR3 coding DNA: TGCAGTGCTAGTAGTTCTAGCGGGACGCAGTATTTT.